At least ten counts were recorded for the clone carrying this T cell receptor beta chain. Its specificity is not known. Germline assignment: CDR1 MNHEY and CDR2 SMNVEV (reference sequence). V was trimmed by 3 bases and J by 0 bases, leaving 5 bases between them. The CDR3 consists of 13 residues. The data originate from a study of regulatory T cells in long-lasting Graves disease. Study summary: Patients with persistent Graves' disease had over 5 years of antithyroid drugs and persistent TSH receptor antibodies.

Findings and caveats of the study: Investigators studied peripheral blood only, not thyroid tissue. Segments TRBV28, TRBJ1-2 and TRBJ2-5 showed preferential usage in persistent disease.

With iRepertoire HTBI primers and Arm-PCR of CDR3 regions, TCR beta libraries were built. MiXCR, applied by TCRdb to the multiplex PCR reads, yields one record per CDR3 protein. The repertoire has hundreds of thousands of distinct CDR3 sequences, 30% of them found once; the top ten carry around 42%. Time point reported: persistent/refractory GD, antithyroid drugs over 5 years with positive TRAb. PBMCs were the source of the RNA used for TCR sequencing. About 9.1 milliliters of peripheral blood went into EDTA tubes. The clonotype was recovered from a female donor with Graves disease. V usage is TRBV27 and J usage is TRBJ1-2; D is undetermined. Sequences were derived from peripheral blood mononuclear cells (PBMCs), sampled when the disease was refractory, from a patient treated with antithyroid drugs. CDR3 residues: CASSFTANYGYTF. CDR3 nucleotides: TGTGCCAGCAGTTTTACAGCTAACTATGGCTACACCTTC.